This section outlines one T cell receptor (beta chain) sequence together with its context. This clonotype occurred many times. Which antigen it targets is not known. Base qualities are missing; no much larger clone stands one base away. CDR3 length: 13 amino acids, cysteine to phenylalanine. CDR3 DNA is the only sequence kept; it has 39 bases, read in frame from the first base. CDR1 and CDR2 were assigned from the germline V gene (reference sequence) as DFQATT and SNEGSKA. The sample belongs to a study of T-cell reconstitution after alpha-beta-depleted transplantation in children (TCRdb year 2016). Describing the broader study: Using TCR repertoire profiling, the study followed T-cell immune reconstitution in a quantitative way in children after TCRalphabeta/CD19-depleted allogeneic hematopoietic cell transplantation.

The treatment or condition label on this specimen signifies: allogeneic hematopoietic cell transplantation with graft depleted of TCRalphabeta T cells and CD19 B cells. The transplant recipients were children given TCRalphabeta/CD19-depleted allogeneic hematopoietic cell grafts. The library was generated by PCR. The sample was run on an Illumina HiSeq 2500. TCR libraries were prepared with molecular barcoding, using unique molecular identifiers to normalize TCRbeta repertoire quantification. TCRdb reran the public reads through fastp at Q25 and MiXCR, keeping productive beta chains. Every CDR3 protein is listed once, alongside the most common genes and DNA of its rows. Recorded for this sample are hundreds of thousands of distinct CDR3 sequences; 13% of them occurred a single time. Clones ranked in the top ten supply 0.75% to 0.85% of the sample. The paper's findings and limits, for the study overall: Apparently early alphabetaT-cell count recovery about two months after transplant reportedly relied on only several hundred rapidly expanded clones derived from non-depleted graft cells. Hyperexpanded clone frequencies declined over subsequent months; after one year, T-cell counts and TCRbeta diversity were mostly attributed to newly produced T cells. In some patients, the high TCRbeta diversity seen at day 60 was put down to recipient T cells and intrathymic progenitors that had survived conditioning.

The V and J genes are TRBV20-1 and TRBJ2-1; the D gene lacks a confident call. Here the sequenced sample was PBMCs, taken before TCRalphabeta/CD19-depleted stem cell transplant. This receptor was identified in a girl aged 2-9 years with congenital amegakaryocytic thrombocytopenia, due to receive a stem cell transplant. The CDR3 has the sequence CSPSADAYNEQFF. The DNA reads TGCAGCCCTTCGGCGGATGCCTACAATGAGCAGTTCTTC.